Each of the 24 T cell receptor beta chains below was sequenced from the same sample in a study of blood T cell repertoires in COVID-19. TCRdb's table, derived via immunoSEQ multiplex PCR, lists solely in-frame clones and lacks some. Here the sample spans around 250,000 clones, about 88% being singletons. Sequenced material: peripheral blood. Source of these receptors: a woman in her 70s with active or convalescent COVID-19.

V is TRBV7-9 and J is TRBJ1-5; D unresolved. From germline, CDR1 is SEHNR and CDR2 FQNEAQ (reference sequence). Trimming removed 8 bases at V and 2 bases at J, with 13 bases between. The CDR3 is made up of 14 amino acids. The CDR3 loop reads CASEGGHGNQPQHF. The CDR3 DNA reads TGTGCCAGCGAGGGAGGGCATGGCAATCAGCCCCAGCATTTT.

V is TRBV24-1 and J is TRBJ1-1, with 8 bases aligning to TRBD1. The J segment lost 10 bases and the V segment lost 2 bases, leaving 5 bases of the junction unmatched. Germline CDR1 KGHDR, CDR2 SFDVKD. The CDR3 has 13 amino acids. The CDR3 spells CATSDWTGSGAFF. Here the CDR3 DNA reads TGTGCCACCAGTGATTGGACAGGGTCAGGAGCTTTCTTT.

Here the CDR3 DNA reads TGTGCCAGCAGCTCGACAGGGGCATACTTGTATTTT. Residues: CASSSTGAYLYF. The chain combines TRBV6-2 or TRBV6-3 with TRBJ2-3; 8 positions agree with TRBD1. Looked up from germline, CDR1 is MNHEY and CDR2 is SVGEGT. The CDR3 sequence is 12 residues long. J lost 14 bases, V lost 6 bases, and 10 bases had no gene match.

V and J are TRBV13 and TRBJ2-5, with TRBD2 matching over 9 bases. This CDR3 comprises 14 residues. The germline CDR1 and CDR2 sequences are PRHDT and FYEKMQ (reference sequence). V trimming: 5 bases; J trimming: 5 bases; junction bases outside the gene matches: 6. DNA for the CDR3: TGTGCCAGCAGCCGCGGGGGGGCACGGGAGACCCAGTACTTC. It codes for CASSRGGARETQYF.

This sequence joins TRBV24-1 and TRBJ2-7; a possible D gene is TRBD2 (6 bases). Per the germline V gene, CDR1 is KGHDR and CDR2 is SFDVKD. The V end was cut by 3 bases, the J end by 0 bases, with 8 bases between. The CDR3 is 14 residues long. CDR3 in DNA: TGTGCCACCAGTGATGGGGACTTCTCCTACGAGCAGTACTTC. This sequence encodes CATSDGDFSYEQYF.

The CDR3 nucleotides read TGTGCCAGCAGTTTCTCGGACAGATCTAACTATGGCTACACCTTC. It codes for CASSFSDRSNYGYTF. The rearrangement uses TRBV11-1 and TRBJ1-2; D might be TRBD1 (6 bases). This CDR3 is 15 amino acids long. In germline, CDR1 is SGHAT, CDR2 FQDESV (reference sequence). Trimming stripped 6 bases from V and 0 bases from J, with 14 bases between.

CDR3 DNA: TGTGCCAGCTCAGCGACAGGGGCCGGGGATCAGCCCCAGCATTTT. This gives the protein CASSATGAGDQPQHF. This chain joins TRBV18 and TRBJ1-5; 8 nucleotides line up with TRBD1. Germline assignment: CDR1 KGHSH and CDR2 LQKENI. The trim removed 5 bases at V and 5 bases at J, leaving 8 bases unmatched. The length of the CDR3 is 15 residues.

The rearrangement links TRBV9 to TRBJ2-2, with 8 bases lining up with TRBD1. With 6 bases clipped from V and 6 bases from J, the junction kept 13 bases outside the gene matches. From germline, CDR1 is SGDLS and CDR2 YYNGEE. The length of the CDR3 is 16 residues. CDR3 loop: CASTLRGQGGAGELFF. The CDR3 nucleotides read TGTGCCAGCACCCTACGAGGACAGGGAGGCGCCGGGGAGCTGTTTTTT. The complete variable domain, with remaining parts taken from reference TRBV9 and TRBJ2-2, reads DSGVTQTPKHLITATGQRVTLRCSPRSGDLSVYWYQQSLDQGLQFLIQYYNGEERAKGNILERFSAQQFPDLHSELNLSSLELGDSALYFCASTLRGQGGAGELFFGEGSRLTVL.

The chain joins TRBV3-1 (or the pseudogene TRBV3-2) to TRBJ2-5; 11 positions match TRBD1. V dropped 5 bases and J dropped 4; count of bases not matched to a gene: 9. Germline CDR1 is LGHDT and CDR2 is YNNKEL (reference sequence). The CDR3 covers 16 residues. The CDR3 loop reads CASSFRTGGGRETQYF. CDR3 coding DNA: TGTGCCAGCAGCTTCCGGACAGGGGGCGGCCGAGAGACCCAGTACTTC.

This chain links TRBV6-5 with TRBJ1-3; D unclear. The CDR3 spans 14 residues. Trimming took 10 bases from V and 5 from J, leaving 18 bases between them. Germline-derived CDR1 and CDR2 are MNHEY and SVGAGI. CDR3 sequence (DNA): TGTGCCACCACTAACCCCGACCTCCGAAACACCATATATTTT. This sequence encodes CATTNPDLRNTIYF.

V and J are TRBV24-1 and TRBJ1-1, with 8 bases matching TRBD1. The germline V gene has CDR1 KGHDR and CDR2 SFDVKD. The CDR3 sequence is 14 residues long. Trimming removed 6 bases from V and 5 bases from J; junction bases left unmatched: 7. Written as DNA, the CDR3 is TGTGCCACCAGTCACGGACAGGGAAGAACTGAAGCTTTCTTT. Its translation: CATSHGQGRTEAFF.

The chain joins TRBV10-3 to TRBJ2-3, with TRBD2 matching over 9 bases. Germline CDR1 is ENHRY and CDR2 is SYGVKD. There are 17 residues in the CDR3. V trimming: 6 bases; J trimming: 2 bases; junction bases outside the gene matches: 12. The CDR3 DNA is TGTGCCATCAGCTCAATCCCTAGCGGGGAGAACACAGATACGCAGTATTTT. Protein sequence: CAISSIPSGENTDTQYF.

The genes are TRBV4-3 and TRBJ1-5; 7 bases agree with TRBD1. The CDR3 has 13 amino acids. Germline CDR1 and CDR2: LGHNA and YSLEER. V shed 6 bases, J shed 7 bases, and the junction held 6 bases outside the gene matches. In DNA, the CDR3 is TGCGCCAGCAGTCTACTCAGGGGGCAGCCCCAGCATTTT. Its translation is CASSLLRGQPQHF.

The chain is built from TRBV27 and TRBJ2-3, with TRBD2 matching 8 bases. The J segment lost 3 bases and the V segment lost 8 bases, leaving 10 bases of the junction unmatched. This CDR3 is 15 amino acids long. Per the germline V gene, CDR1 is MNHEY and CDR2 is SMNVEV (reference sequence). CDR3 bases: TGTGCCAGCCGGAGACTAGCGTCAAATACAGATACGCAGTATTTT. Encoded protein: CASRRLASNTDTQYF.

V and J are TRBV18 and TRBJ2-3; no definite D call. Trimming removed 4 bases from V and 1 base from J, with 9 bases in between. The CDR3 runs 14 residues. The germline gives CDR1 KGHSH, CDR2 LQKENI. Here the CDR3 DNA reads TGTGCCAGCTCACGTTCTAGTGGCACAGATACGCAGTATTTT. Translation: CASSRSSGTDTQYF.

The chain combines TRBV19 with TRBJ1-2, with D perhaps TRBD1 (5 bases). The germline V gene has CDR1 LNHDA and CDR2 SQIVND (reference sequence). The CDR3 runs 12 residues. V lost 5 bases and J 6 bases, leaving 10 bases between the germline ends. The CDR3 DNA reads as TGTGCCAGTAGTCCGGGACTTAATGGCTACACCTTC. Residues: CASSPGLNGYTF.

CDR3 residues: CASSDLTGMSRTKETQYF. DNA of the CDR3: TGTGCCAGCAGCGATCTGACAGGGATGAGTCGGACCAAAGAGACCCAGTACTTC. The rearrangement links TRBV11-3 to TRBJ2-5, with TRBD1 matching over 7 bases. V was clipped by 5 bases and J by 3 bases; unmatched bases: 18. Germline lookup yields CDR1 SGHNT and CDR2 YENEEA. The CDR3 loop spans 18 amino acids.

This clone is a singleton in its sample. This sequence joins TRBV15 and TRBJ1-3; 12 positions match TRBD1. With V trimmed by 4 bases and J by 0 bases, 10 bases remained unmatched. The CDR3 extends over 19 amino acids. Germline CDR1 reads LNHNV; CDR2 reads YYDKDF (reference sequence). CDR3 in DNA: TGTGCCACCAGCACTAAGGGACAGGGGGCCTTGATCTCTGGAAACACCATATATTTT. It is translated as CATSTKGQGALISGNTIYF.

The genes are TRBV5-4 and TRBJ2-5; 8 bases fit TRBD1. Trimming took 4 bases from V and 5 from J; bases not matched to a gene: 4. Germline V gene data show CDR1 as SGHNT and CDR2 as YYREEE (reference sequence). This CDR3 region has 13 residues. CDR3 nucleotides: TGTGCCAGCAGCCAGGGGGCCGGGGAGACCCAGTACTTC. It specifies CASSQGAGETQYF. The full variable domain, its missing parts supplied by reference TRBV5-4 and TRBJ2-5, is ETGVTQSPTHLIKTRGQQVTLRCSSQSGHNTVSWYQQALGQGPQFIFQYYREEENGRGNFPPRFSGLQFPNYSSELNVNALELDDSALYLCASSQGAGETQYFGPGTRLLVL.

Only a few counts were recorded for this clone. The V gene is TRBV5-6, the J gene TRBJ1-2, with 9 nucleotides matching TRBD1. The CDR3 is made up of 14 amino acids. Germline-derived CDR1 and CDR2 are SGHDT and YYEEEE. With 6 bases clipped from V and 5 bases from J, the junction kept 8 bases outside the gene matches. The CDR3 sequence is CASTAPGQGYGYTF. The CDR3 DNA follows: TGTGCCAGCACCGCCCCGGGACAGGGTTATGGCTACACCTTC.

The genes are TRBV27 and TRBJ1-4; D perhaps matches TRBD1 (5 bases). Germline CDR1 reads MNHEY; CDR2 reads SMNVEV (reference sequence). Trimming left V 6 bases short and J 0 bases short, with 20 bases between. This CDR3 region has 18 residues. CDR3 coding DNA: TGTGCCAGCAGCCTATCAGCTACAGGATCCTCAACTAATGAAAAACTGTTTTTT. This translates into CASSLSATGSSTNEKLFF.

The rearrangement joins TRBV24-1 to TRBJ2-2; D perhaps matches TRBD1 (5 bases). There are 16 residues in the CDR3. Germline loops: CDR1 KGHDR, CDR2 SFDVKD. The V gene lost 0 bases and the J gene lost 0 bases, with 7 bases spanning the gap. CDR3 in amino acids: CATSDLDSANTGELFF. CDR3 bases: TGTGCCACCAGTGATTTGGACAGCGCGAACACCGGGGAGCTGTTTTTT.

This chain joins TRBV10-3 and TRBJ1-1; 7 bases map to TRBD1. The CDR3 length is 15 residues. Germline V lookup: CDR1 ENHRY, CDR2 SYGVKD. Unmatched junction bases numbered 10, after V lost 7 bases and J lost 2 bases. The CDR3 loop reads CAIMGIQGLNTEAFF. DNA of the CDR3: TGTGCCATCATGGGCATACAGGGGTTAAACACTGAAGCTTTCTTT.

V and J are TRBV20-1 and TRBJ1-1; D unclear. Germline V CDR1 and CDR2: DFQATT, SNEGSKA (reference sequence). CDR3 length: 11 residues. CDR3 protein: CVSKGGEKAFF. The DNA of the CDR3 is TGCGTGTCAAAGGGAGGTGAGAAGGCTTTCTTT.